The T cell receptor (beta chain) under discussion was sequenced for a study of T-cell memory formation after mild COVID-19. Broader study findings: Clones contracting across day 15 to 85 had a balanced CD4/CD8 profile; later expanding clones leaned CD4+. Pre-infection memory carried some responding clones, suggesting that cross-reactive memory joined.

5'RACE with constant-segment primers built TCRalpha and TCRbeta cDNA libraries with UMIs. Each CDR3 protein gets one entry after TCRdb re-called the 5' RACE reads with MiXCR. Seen here are tens of thousands of distinct CDR3 sequences, roughly an eighth observed once, and the top ten hold approximately 26%. In regard to this clonotype: Its antigen remains unidentified.

Germline lookup yields CDR1 LGHDT and CDR2 YNNKEL (reference sequence). This CDR3 region has 17 residues. V trimming: 1 base; J trimming: 4 bases; junction bases outside the gene matches: 13. This chain uses TRBV3-1 with TRBJ2-7, with TRBD1 identical over 7 bases. Sequencing input: PBMCs or a T cell subset sorted from them (not recorded which). This TCR was recovered from an adult woman who had mild COVID-19 (a few samples of this study predate the infection). Cell type and time point are not known. CDR3 loop: CASSQVGTAAPFYEQYF. CDR3 in DNA: TGTGCCAGCAGCCAAGTGGGGACAGCCGCCCCTTTTTACGAGCAGTACTTC.